Listed here are 30 T cell receptor beta chains from one sample, sequenced in a study of blood T cell repertoires in COVID-19. Assay used: immunoSEQ multiplex PCR; TCRdb lists only in-frame clones, some missing. Here the sample spans roughly 50,000 clones, less than 95% being singletons. Sequencing was done on a sample of peripheral blood. The receptor set was obtained from a man between 70 and 80 years old with acute or convalescent COVID-19.

The gene calls are TRBV3-1 (or the pseudogene TRBV3-2) and TRBJ2-3; TRBD1 might be the D (5 bases). The V end lost 0 bases, the J end lost 8 bases, and 15 bases lay between the germline ends. The V gene's germline CDR1 is LGHDT and CDR2 YNNKEL (reference sequence). The CDR3 is 15 amino acids. CDR3 sequence reads: CASSQEANSRGTQYF. CDR3 bases: TGTGCCAGCAGCCAAGAGGCCAATTCAAGGGGTACGCAGTATTTT.

The gene calls are TRBV7-2 and TRBJ2-3, with 11 positions matching TRBD2. This CDR3 contains 17 residues. Germline V gene sequence: CDR1 SGHTA, CDR2 FQGNSA. Unmatched junction bases numbered 7, after V lost 3 bases and J lost 2 bases. The CDR3 nucleotides are TGTGCCAGCAGCTTTCCCGAGACTAGCGGGGCCACAGATACGCAGTATTTT. As protein: CASSFPETSGATDTQYF.

J is TRBJ2-2 and V is TRBV28; 10 bases fit TRBD1. Germline V gene lookup returns CDR1 MDHEN and CDR2 SYDVKM. V dropped 6 bases and J dropped 0; count of bases not matched to a gene: 7. The CDR3 is 17 amino acids. The CDR3, as DNA: TGTGCCAGCAGACGTGACAGGGGGCACGCGAACACCGGGGAGCTGTTTTTT. Translation gives CASRRDRGHANTGELFF. Full variable domain (missing parts from reference TRBV28 and TRBJ2-2): DVKVTQSSRYLVKRTGEKVFLECVQDMDHENMFWYRQDPGLGLRLIYFSYDVKMKEKGDIPEGYSVSREKKERFSLILESASTNQTSMYLCASRRDRGHANTGELFFGEGSRLTVL.

The chain uses TRBV7-3 and TRBJ2-2, with D maybe TRBD1 (6 bases). Trimming left V 3 bases short and J 5 bases short, with 13 bases between. This CDR3 has 15 residues. Germline V gene sequence: CDR1 SGHTA, CDR2 FQGTGA. As DNA, the CDR3 is TGTGCCAGCAGCTTCGGGACACTTCGGACCGGGGAGCTGTTTTTT. Protein sequence: CASSFGTLRTGELFF.

The chain employs TRBV9 and TRBJ1-4, with D maybe TRBD1 (6 bases). This CDR3 has 15 amino acids. Germline CDR1 SGDLS, CDR2 YYNGEE. Trimming removed 0 bases from V and 8 bases from J, with 14 bases in between. CDR3 amino acids: CASSVEGQGREKLFF. The CDR3 bases are TGTGCCAGCAGCGTAGAGGGGCAGGGGCGAGAAAAACTGTTTTTT. Full variable domain (rest looked up from reference TRBV9 and TRBJ1-4): DSGVTQTPKHLITATGQRVTLRCSPRSGDLSVYWYQQSLDQGLQFLIQYYNGEERAKGNILERFSAQQFPDLHSELNLSSLELGDSALYFCASSVEGQGREKLFFGSGTQLSVL.

This sequence joins TRBV10-2 and TRBJ1-4, with D maybe TRBD1 (5 bases). This CDR3 spans 13 amino acids. Germline values: CDR1 WSHSY, CDR2 SAAADI. Trimming took 7 bases from V and 1 from J, leaving 7 bases between them. The CDR3 sequence: CASTGGTNEKLFF. CDR3 in DNA: TGCGCCAGCACCGGGGGAACTAATGAAAAACTGTTTTTT.

The V gene is TRBV12-5, the J gene TRBJ2-7, with TRBD2 matching 7 bases. CDR1 and CDR2 from the germline V gene are LGHNT and FRNRAP. The CDR3 runs 11 residues. The V gene end was trimmed by 11 bases and the J gene end by 3 bases; junction bases not matched to a gene: 4. Here the CDR3 reads CAPWGGYEQYF. As DNA, the CDR3 is TGTGCTCCTTGGGGGGGCTACGAGCAGTACTTC.

The CDR3 sequence is CASSPRGDSPLHF. In DNA, the CDR3 is TGTGCCAGCTCACCACGCGGGGATTCACCCCTCCACTTT. The chain employs TRBV18 and TRBJ1-6; D gene uncertain. Deletions cut 1 base from V and 8 bases from J, with 6 bases between. The CDR3 is 13 amino acids. Germline CDR1 KGHSH, CDR2 LQKENI.

The V call is TRBV27, the J call TRBJ1-2, with a tentative D call TRBD1 (6 bases). The germline CDR1 and CDR2 sequences are MNHEY and SMNVEV (reference sequence). CDR3 length equals 11 residues. The germline V and J ends were trimmed by 4 bases and 8 bases, with 8 bases remaining between them. The CDR3 protein is CASSSGDGYTF. As DNA, the CDR3 is TGTGCCAGCAGTTCAGGGGACGGCTACACCTTC.

This chain links TRBV6-2 or TRBV6-3 with TRBJ2-1, with 12 bases aligning to TRBD2. This CDR3 has 16 residues. The trim removed 2 bases at V and 6 bases at J, leaving 5 bases unmatched. Germline assignment: CDR1 MNHEY and CDR2 SVGEGT. CDR3 sequence reads: CASSYGELAGGNEQFF. As DNA, the CDR3 is TGTGCCAGCAGTTACGGAGAACTAGCGGGGGGCAATGAGCAGTTCTTC.

The rearrangement links TRBV11-2 to TRBJ2-5, with TRBD2 matching 16 bases. The CDR3 is 19 residues long. Looked up from germline, CDR1 is SGHAT and CDR2 is FQNNGV. The V and J ends lost 4 bases and 5 bases, in that order; junction bases with no gene match: 13. The CDR3 reads CASSYGPGLAGGPRETQYF. CDR3 bases: TGTGCCAGCAGCTACGGACCGGGACTAGCGGGGGGGCCTAGGGAGACCCAGTACTTC.

V gene TRBV18 combines with J gene TRBJ2-7; D may be TRBD1 (5 bases). Per the germline V gene, CDR1 is KGHSH and CDR2 is LQKENI. V was cut by 3 bases and J by 0 bases, with 15 bases left in between. This CDR3 comprises 16 residues. The CDR3: CASSPTAGRTSYEQYF. The CDR3 bases are TGTGCCAGCTCACCGACGGCAGGGCGCACCTCCTACGAGCAGTACTTC.

This chain joins TRBV30 and TRBJ1-5; tentatively, D is TRBD1 (6 bases). Germline V gives CDR1 GTSNPN, CDR2 SVGIG (reference sequence). The CDR3 consists of 16 residues. V lost 6 bases to trimming and J lost 0 bases, with 18 bases between them. CDR3 sequence (DNA): TGTGCCTGTACTGACGGGACACTTCATAGCAATCAGCCCCAGCATTTT. Amino acid sequence: CACTDGTLHSNQPQHF.

V usage is TRBV9 and J usage is TRBJ2-5, with 8 positions matching TRBD1. Germline V CDR1 and CDR2: SGDLS, YYNGEE. CDR3 length: 16 amino acids. V dropped 2 bases and J dropped 0; count of bases not matched to a gene: 6. CDR3 sequence (DNA): TGTGCCAGCAGCGTGAGGACAGGGCTGTACCAAGAGACCCAGTACTTC. This encodes CASSVRTGLYQETQYF.

In this sample, this clone turned up once. This chain joins TRBV10-2 and TRBJ1-2; no definite D call. There are 14 residues in the CDR3. V was pared by 3 bases and J by 2 bases, with 10 bases between. The germline V gene encodes CDR1 WSHSY and CDR2 SAAADI. CDR3 sequence: CASSDNGINYGYTF. DNA for the CDR3: TGCGCCAGCAGTGATAACGGTATAAACTATGGCTACACCTTC.

The V gene is TRBV6-1, the J gene TRBJ1-1, with 9 positions matching TRBD1. V was pared by 4 bases and J by 5 bases, with 14 bases of the junction left unmatched. The CDR3 length is 17 residues. Looked up from germline, CDR1 is MNHNS and CDR2 is SASEGT. The DNA for the CDR3 is TGTGCCAGCAGTGCAGGACCGGGACAGGGAAGGAGGACTGAAGCTTTCTTT. This sequence encodes CASSAGPGQGRRTEAFF.

V and J are TRBV5-8 and TRBJ1-2, with TRBD1 identical over 7 bases. After removal of 3 bases from V and 7 bases from J, the junction contained 12 bases not matched to a gene. This CDR3 has 15 residues. The V gene's germline CDR1 is SGHTS and CDR2 YDEGEE. CDR3 coding DNA: TGTGCCAGCAGCTCCCAAGACAGGGCCGTGGGTGGCTACACCTTC. As protein: CASSSQDRAVGGYTF.

V usage is TRBV5-5 and J usage is TRBJ1-3; 7 bases align to TRBD1. The germline gives CDR1 SGHKS, CDR2 YYEKEE (reference sequence). The CDR3 totals 14 residues. Trimming removed 4 bases from V and 4 bases from J; junction bases left unmatched: 5. Here the CDR3 DNA reads TGTGCCAGCAGCCGAGACAGGGCGGGAAACACCATATATTTT. Its protein is CASSRDRAGNTIYF.

The rearrangement uses TRBV10-3 and TRBJ2-3, with unresolved D. The V and J ends lost 3 bases and 0 bases respectively, with 7 bases between them. The CDR3 extends over 14 amino acids. Per the germline V gene, CDR1 is ENHRY and CDR2 is SYGVKD. The CDR3 DNA follows: TGTGCCATCAGTGATGGAGATAGCACAGATACGCAGTATTTT. Encoded protein: CAISDGDSTDTQYF.

This clone was recorded only once. This sequence joins TRBV4-1 and TRBJ2-3; a weak D match, TRBD2 (7 bases). CDR3 length: 16 residues. Per germline, CDR1 MGHRA and CDR2 YSYEKL. V was trimmed by 5 bases and J by 2 bases, leaving 17 bases between them. The CDR3 DNA reads as TGCGCCAGCAGCATTACGGGGGGCGGGCCCACAGATACGCAGTATTTT. Translation: CASSITGGGPTDTQYF.

The chain uses TRBV3-1 (or the pseudogene TRBV3-2) and TRBJ1-6; D is undetermined. Trimming pared 4 bases from V and 10 bases from J, leaving 8 bases between. The germline V gene encodes CDR1 LGHDT and CDR2 YNNKEL (reference sequence). This CDR3 has 12 amino acids. CDR3 coding DNA: TGTGCCAGCAGCCTCCCGAGCTCACCCCTCCACTTT. It translates to CASSLPSSPLHF.

The V gene is TRBV14, the J gene TRBJ1-3; no firm D call. V lost 0 bases and J 0 bases, leaving 12 bases between the germline ends. The CDR3 spans 17 residues. The germline CDR1 and CDR2 sequences are SGHDN and FVKESK. The CDR3 sequence is CASSQDPPGSSGNTIYF. The CDR3 DNA reads TGTGCCAGCAGCCAAGATCCCCCGGGGAGCTCTGGAAACACCATATATTTT. Full variable domain (missing parts from reference TRBV14 and TRBJ1-3): EAGVTQFPSHSVIEKGQTVTLRCDPISGHDNLYWYRRVMGKEIKFLLHFVKESKQDESGMPNNRFLAERTGGTYSTLKVQPAELEDSGVYFCASSQDPPGSSGNTIYFGEGSWLTVV.

The chain combines TRBV7-2 with TRBJ2-2; no reliable D call. V lost 1 base to trimming and J lost 1 base, with 7 bases between them. The CDR3 has 15 residues. Germline V gives CDR1 SGHTA, CDR2 FQGNSA. The CDR3 DNA follows: TGTGCCAGCAGCTTAGTCCCCGTGAACACCGGGGAGCTGTTTTTT. Residues: CASSLVPVNTGELFF.

The genes are TRBV7-9 and TRBJ1-6; D perhaps matches TRBD1 (6 bases). Germline CDR1 is SEHNR and CDR2 is FQNEAQ (reference sequence). This CDR3 is 14 amino acids long. Trimming pared 5 bases from V and 5 bases from J, leaving 10 bases between. The CDR3 DNA sequence: TGTGCCAGCAGCCTTTGGACAGATAATTCACCCCTCCACTTT. Protein sequence: CASSLWTDNSPLHF.

The V gene is TRBV30, the J gene TRBJ2-3; no firm D call. Deletions cut 4 bases from V and 3 bases from J, with 5 bases between. CDR3 length: 11 amino acids. Germline V CDR1 and CDR2: GTSNPN, SVGIG (reference sequence). CDR3 region: CAWTTTDTQYF. The CDR3 DNA follows: TGTGCCTGGACCACAACAGATACGCAGTATTTT.

The V call is TRBV3-1 (or the pseudogene TRBV3-2), the J call TRBJ1-2, with D perhaps TRBD1 (5 bases). The CDR3 is made up of 12 amino acids. CDR1 is LGHDT and CDR2 is YNNKEL in the germline V gene (reference sequence). V was trimmed by 1 base and J by 7 bases, leaving 7 bases between them. CDR3 DNA sequence: TGTGCCAGCAGCCAAGTAGGGGCTGGCTACACCTTC. Translated: CASSQVGAGYTF.

DNA of the CDR3: TGCGCCAGCAGCCCGCTGGCGGGGGCCAGCTCCTACAATGAGCAGTTCTTC. Translated: CASSPLAGASSYNEQFF. V is TRBV4-1 and J is TRBJ2-1; a weak D match, TRBD2 (7 bases). The CDR3 sequence is 17 residues long. With 4 bases removed from V and 0 bases from J, the gap between germline ends came to 16 bases. CDR1 and CDR2 (germline): MGHRA, YSYEKL.

The CDR3 DNA reads as TGCGCCAGCAGCCGAGGGGGTCTCAACGAGCAGTACTTC. It specifies CASSRGGLNEQYF. The chain combines TRBV4-1 with TRBJ2-7; D possibly corresponds to TRBD1 (6 bases). The length of the CDR3 is 13 residues. In germline, CDR1 is MGHRA, CDR2 YSYEKL. The germline V and J ends were trimmed by 4 bases and 5 bases, with 12 bases remaining between them.

V is TRBV4-1 and J is TRBJ1-5; maybe TRBD1 (6 bases). V was clipped by 1 base and J by 7 bases, with 14 bases between them. Looked up from germline, CDR1 is MGHRA and CDR2 is YSYEKL. CDR3 length: 15 amino acids. The CDR3 DNA reads TGCGCCAGCAGCCAAGGTGAACAGGGTGGCCAGCCCCAGCATTTT. Its protein product is CASSQGEQGGQPQHF.

This chain uses TRBV29-1 with TRBJ1-1; no clear D. Germline V lookup: CDR1 SQVTM, CDR2 ANQGSEA. There are 12 residues in the CDR3. V lost 7 bases to trimming and J lost 1 base, with 10 bases between them. The CDR3: CSAGNRNTEAFF. CDR3 nucleotides: TGCAGCGCGGGAAACAGGAACACTGAAGCTTTCTTT.